This TCR beta chain emerged from a study of shared clonotypes between healthy human individuals. Clones were sequenced by immunoSEQ multiplex PCR, and TCRdb holds only the in-frame ones, with some missing. This sample has around 620,000 clones, with about 95% found just once. Naive CD8 populations comprised CD45RO-negative cells positively selected for CCR7, excluding terminally differentiated effector memory CD45RA+ cells. Participating donors were healthy, HIV-negative adults free of recent acute infections or vaccinations. This TCR derives from a woman in her thirties in good health. The sample taken for sequencing was naive CD8+ T cells sorted from blood.

The CDR3 bases are TGTGCCAGCAGTACGACATCCGTCACGTTCCACGAGCAGTACTTC. It encodes CASSTTSVTFHEQYF. The genes are TRBV6-1 and TRBJ2-7; D gene uncertain. The CDR3 sequence is 15 residues long. Germline CDR1 reads MNHNS; CDR2 reads SASEGT. Deletions cut 5 bases from V and 5 bases from J, with 19 bases between.